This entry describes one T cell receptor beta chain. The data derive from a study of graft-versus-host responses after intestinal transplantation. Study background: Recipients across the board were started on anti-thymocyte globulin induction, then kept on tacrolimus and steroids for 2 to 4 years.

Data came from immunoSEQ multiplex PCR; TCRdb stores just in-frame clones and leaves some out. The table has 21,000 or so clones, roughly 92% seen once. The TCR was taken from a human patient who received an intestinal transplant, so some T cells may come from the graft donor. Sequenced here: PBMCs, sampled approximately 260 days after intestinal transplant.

The CDR3 spells CSVGTGSSYNEQFF. The CDR3 coding sequence is TGCAGCGTGGGAACAGGGAGCTCCTACAATGAGCAGTTCTTC. V is TRBV29-1 and J is TRBJ2-1, with a possible D match to TRBD1 (6 bases). Deletions cut 6 bases from V and 0 bases from J, with 12 bases between. The CDR3 contains 14 residues. Germline values: CDR1 SQVTM, CDR2 ANQGSEA.